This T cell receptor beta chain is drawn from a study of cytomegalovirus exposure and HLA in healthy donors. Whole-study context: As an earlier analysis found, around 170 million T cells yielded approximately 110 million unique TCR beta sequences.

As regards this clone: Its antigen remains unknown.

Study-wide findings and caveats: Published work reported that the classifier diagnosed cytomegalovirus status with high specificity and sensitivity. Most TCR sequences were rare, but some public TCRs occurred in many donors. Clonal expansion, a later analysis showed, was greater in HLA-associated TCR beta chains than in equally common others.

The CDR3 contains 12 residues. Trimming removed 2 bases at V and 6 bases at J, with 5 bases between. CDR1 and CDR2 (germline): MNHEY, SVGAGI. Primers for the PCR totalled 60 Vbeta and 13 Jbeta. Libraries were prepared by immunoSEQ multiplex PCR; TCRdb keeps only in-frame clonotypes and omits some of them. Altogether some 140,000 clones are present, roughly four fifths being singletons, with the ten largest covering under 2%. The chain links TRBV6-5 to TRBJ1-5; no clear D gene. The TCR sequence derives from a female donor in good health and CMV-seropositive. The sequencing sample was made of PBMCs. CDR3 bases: TGTGCCAGCAGTTACCCGGGTCAGCCCCAGCATTTT. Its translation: CASSYPGQPQHF.